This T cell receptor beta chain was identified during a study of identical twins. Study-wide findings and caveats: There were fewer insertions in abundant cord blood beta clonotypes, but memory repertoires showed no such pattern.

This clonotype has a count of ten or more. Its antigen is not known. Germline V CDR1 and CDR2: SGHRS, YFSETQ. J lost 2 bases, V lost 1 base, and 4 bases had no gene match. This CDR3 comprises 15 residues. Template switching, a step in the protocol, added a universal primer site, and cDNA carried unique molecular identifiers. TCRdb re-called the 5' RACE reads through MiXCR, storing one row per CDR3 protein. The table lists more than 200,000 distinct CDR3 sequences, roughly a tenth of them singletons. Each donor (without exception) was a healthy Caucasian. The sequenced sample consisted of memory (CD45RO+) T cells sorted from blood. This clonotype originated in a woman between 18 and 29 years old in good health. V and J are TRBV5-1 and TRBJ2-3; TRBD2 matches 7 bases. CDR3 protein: CASSLTSVITDTQYF. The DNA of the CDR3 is TGCGCCAGCAGCTTGACTAGCGTGATCACAGATACGCAGTATTTT.